This TCR beta chain comes out of a study of blood T cells in healthy people across ages (dated by TCRdb to 2013 to 2016). For context, the study as a whole: In model experiments, roughly one uniquely barcoded TCR beta cDNA molecule per two T cells was captured by template switching. Using deep sequencing normalized with unique cDNA molecular identifiers, the study measured how TCR beta repertoire diversity changes with age. The donors were split into four age groups: young (average approximately 16 years), middle-aged (about 40), aged (roughly 68) and long-lived (under 90). To avoid experimental bias, donors of different ages were spread randomly across the sequencing lanes. For two donors (one aged 18 to 29 and one aged 80 or older), the study analyzed two additional independent replicas of 1 million unique cDNA reads from the same blood draw.

Relative to germline, V is missing 3 bases and J is missing 4 bases, with 5 bases of the junction outside any gene match. Counted from cysteine to phenylalanine, this CDR3 has 14 amino acids. Only CDR3 DNA is held: 42 bases, read in frame from base 1. Sequences SQVTM (CDR1) and ANQGSEA (CDR2) are obtained from the germline V gene. Details on this clonotype: Its antigen remains unidentified. No base quality values were provided; no much bigger clone lies one nucleotide off.

Systemically healthy Caucasian individuals from Russia, about 38 in total and aged about 6 to 100 years, were included as donors. Each donor gave roughly 11 milliliters of peripheral blood, drawn into EDTA-treated Vacutainer tubes. Ficoll-Paque density-gradient centrifugation was used to isolate PBMCs, with at least 6.5 million per sample. Total RNA, at least 5 micrograms per sample, was extracted from PBMCs with Trizol reagent. For every donor, flow cytometry on a PBMC aliquot measured the percentage of naive CD45RAhigh/CD27high T cells. The library came from 5' RACE. TCRdb lists the instrument as Illumina HiSeq 2500. The second PCR ran for roughly 7 to 12 cycles and used a J-beta primer mix along with a sample-barcoded 5' primer. Each TCR beta cDNA molecule received a unique molecular identifier from a template-switch 5' adaptor carrying 12 random nucleotides. Each sample yielded at least 2.5 million CDR3-containing paired-end reads. The Mint cDNA synthesis kit, primed by a TRBC-specific oligonucleotide, was used to synthesize first-strand cDNA from all RNA. Following uracil-DNA glycosylase treatment, a first 18-cycle PCR with universal primers M1SS and BC2_uni_R was performed on all cDNA. Concerning the study's data processing: For normalization, 1 million high-quality reads, each with a distinct molecular identifier, were randomly selected from each sample. Instead of being binned into consensus sequences, reads with shared molecular identifiers were discarded. MiTCR, set to a Q25 quality threshold and the strictest error-elimination algorithm, was used for CDR3 identification, clonotype clustering and error correction. A nonparametric unseen species model using Euler transformation provided a lower-bound estimate of total TCR beta diversity. The public reads were reprocessed in TCRdb via fastp at Q25 and MiXCR, keeping in-frame beta chains. Rows are unified per CDR3 protein, each entry keeping the most common DNA and genes. The V and J calls follow TCRdb's processing rather than the paper's. This sample holds around 1.5 million distinct CDR3 sequences; around 59% were observed only once. 6.5% to 8% of the sample belongs to the ten largest clones.

The paper's findings and limits, for the study overall: Bulk unsorted PBMC profiling prevented conclusive comparison of naive and antigen-experienced compartments. Estimates of total diversity from one million sequenced T cells were regarded as lower bounds and underestimates. Compared with the aged group, more naive CD4+ T cells, fewer expanded clones and increased TCR diversity were shown by the long-lived group, suggesting age selection. Donor CMV infection status was unknown, potentially confounding age-related changes in expanded clonotypes. A strong correlation was found between observed TCR beta diversity and the percentage of naive T cells measured by flow cytometry. Observed TCR beta diversity per million T cells fell roughly linearly with age, and a significant reduction was already apparent by age around 44.

This TCR was recovered from a man in his late teens or twenties in good health. The rearranged chain carries TRBV29-1 and TRBJ2-2, and 7 junctional nucleotides match TRBD2. Sequencing was performed on blood. In nucleotides, the sequence is TGCAGCGTTGAGAGCGGGAACCCCACCGGGGAGCTGTTTTTT. Translated, it reads CSVESGNPTGELFF.